The 14 T cell receptor beta chains listed next were all sequenced from one sample in a study of cytomegalovirus exposure and HLA in healthy donors. Primers for the PCR totalled 60 Vbeta and 13 Jbeta. Data came from immunoSEQ multiplex PCR; TCRdb stores just in-frame clones and leaves some out. The table has fewer than 150,000 clones, roughly 78% seen once. The sequenced sample consisted of PBMCs. These receptors originate from a man aged 25-45 years in good health and CMV-seronegative.

The gene calls are TRBV4-1 and TRBJ2-7, with 9 bases identical to TRBD1. This CDR3 contains 15 residues. In germline, CDR1 is MGHRA, CDR2 YSYEKL. V trimming: 0 bases; J trimming: 5 bases; junction bases outside the gene matches: 5. The CDR3 region is CASSQDGTGYDEQYF. The CDR3 nucleotides read TGCGCCAGCAGCCAAGATGGGACAGGGTATGACGAGCAGTACTTC.

The CDR3 sequence: CASSLQNLLGRANYGYTF. The CDR3 nucleotides are TGCGCCAGCAGCCTTCAAAACCTCCTTGGCAGGGCTAACTATGGCTACACCTTC. The V call is TRBV4-1, the J call TRBJ1-2, with D perhaps TRBD1 (5 bases). This CDR3 contains 18 residues. V lost 4 bases, J lost 0 bases, and 21 bases lay in between. The V gene's germline CDR1 is MGHRA and CDR2 YSYEKL.

This clone came up a few times. The chain combines TRBV25-1 with TRBJ1-1, with 9 bases matching TRBD1. Germline lookup yields CDR1 MGHDK and CDR2 SYGVNS. The junction had 13 bases not matched to a gene; V was cut back by 3 bases and J by 11 bases. The CDR3 has 15 residues. CDR3 nucleotide sequence: TGTGCCAGCAGTGAGGACAGGGGCGTTTTCAGGGGGGCTTTCTTT. Amino acid sequence: CASSEDRGVFRGAFF.

This chain uses TRBV2 with TRBJ1-2; the match to TRBD1 covers 7 bases. The CDR3 length is 14 residues. Germline V CDR1 and CDR2: SNHLY, FYNNEI. Trimming took 6 bases from V and 0 from J; bases not matched to a gene: 4. Here the CDR3 reads CASRKTGSNYGYTF. DNA of the CDR3: TGTGCCAGCAGGAAGACAGGGTCTAACTATGGCTACACCTTC.

V is TRBV5-1 and J is TRBJ2-5, with TRBD2 identical over 10 bases. This CDR3 region has 16 residues. Trimming at V came to 2 bases and at J to 4 bases, leaving 8 bases not matched to a gene. Germline-derived CDR1 and CDR2 are SGHRS and YFSETQ. CDR3 nucleotides: TGCGCCAGCAGCTTAGCGGGGGGGCCGTTAAGAGAGACCCAGTACTTC. It translates to CASSLAGGPLRETQYF.

This chain links TRBV2 with TRBJ2-3, with 11 bases identical to TRBD2. Germline CDR1 SNHLY, CDR2 FYNNEI. The CDR3 consists of 18 residues. After removal of 7 bases from V and 6 bases from J, the junction contained 18 bases not matched to a gene. The CDR3 is CASIEDGGLLAGGDTQYF. The DNA for the CDR3 is TGTGCCAGCATTGAGGACGGCGGACTGCTAGCGGGAGGTGATACGCAGTATTTT.

V is TRBV19 and J is TRBJ2-5; D perhaps matches TRBD2 (5 bases). The V end lost 4 bases, the J end lost 3 bases, and 6 bases lay between the germline ends. The CDR3 totals 12 residues. From germline, CDR1 is LNHDA and CDR2 SQIVND (reference sequence). The CDR3 nucleotides are TGTGCCAGTAGTACCGGGAAAGAGACCCAGTACTTC. Its protein product is CASSTGKETQYF.

The rearrangement uses TRBV25-1 and TRBJ2-7, with TRBD1 matching 10 bases. CDR3 size: 14 residues. Losses at the gene ends were 6 bases for V and 5 bases for J; bases not matched to a gene: 7. Germline loops: CDR1 MGHDK, CDR2 SYGVNS. The CDR3 DNA reads TGTGCCAGCAGGGACAGGGGGAGGGGGAACGAGCAGTACTTC. Residues: CASRDRGRGNEQYF.

The chain has TRBV5-1 and TRBJ1-5; TRBD1 matches 10 bases. CDR3 length equals 15 residues. Losses at the gene ends were 4 bases for V and 4 bases for J; bases not matched to a gene: 5. The V gene's germline CDR1 is SGHRS and CDR2 YFSETQ. CDR3 sequence reads: CASSPGQGGNQPQHF. Written as DNA, the CDR3 is TGCGCCAGCAGCCCCGGACAGGGGGGGAATCAGCCCCAGCATTTT.

The chain couples TRBV19 to TRBJ2-3, with D uncertain. Per the germline V gene, CDR1 is LNHDA and CDR2 is SQIVND (reference sequence). The V end lost 3 bases, the J end lost 3 bases, and 10 bases lay between the germline ends. CDR3 size: 14 residues. CDR3 sequence reads: CASSINGQTDTQYF. The CDR3 DNA reads TGTGCCAGTAGTATTAATGGGCAAACAGATACGCAGTATTTT.

The sample holds one count of this clone. The junction departs from germline at one end; a sequencing error may be responsible. V gene TRBV6-1 combines with J gene TRBJ1-2; TRBD1 matches 8 bases. Germline loops: CDR1 MNHNS, CDR2 SASEGT. The CDR3 totals 17 residues. CDR3 bases: TGTGCCAGCAGTGAAACTTGGGGTCTACAGGGGGTCTATGGCTACCCCTTC. Residues: CASSETWGLQGVYGYPF.

V is TRBV10-1 and J is TRBJ2-1, with D possibly TRBD1 on 7 matching bases. Germline V gene data show CDR1 as WNHNN and CDR2 as SYGVQD (reference sequence). V lost 6 bases, J lost 8 bases, and 17 bases lay in between. The CDR3 has 14 amino acids. The CDR3 DNA sequence: TGCGCCAGCAGAAGGGGGCCTAGCGAGGATGAGCAGTTCTTC. Its protein product is CASRRGPSEDEQFF.

This clone was recorded a few times. This rearrangement joins TRBV19 to TRBJ1-5; TRBD1 aligns across 8 bases. The length of the CDR3 is 16 residues. Germline V gives CDR1 LNHDA, CDR2 SQIVND (reference sequence). The trim removed 5 bases at V and 2 bases at J, leaving 8 bases unmatched. The CDR3 coding sequence is TGTGCCAGTAGTCATTCAGGGGGCGCGGGCAATCAGCCCCAGCATTTT. This gives the protein CASSHSGGAGNQPQHF. The complete variable domain, with remaining parts taken from reference TRBV19 and TRBJ1-5, reads DGGITQSPKYLFRKEGQNVTLSCEQNLNHDAMYWYRQDPGQGLRLIYYSQIVNDFQKGDIAEGYSVSREKKESFPLTVTSAQKNPTAFYLCASSHSGGAGNQPQHFGDGTRLSIL.

This clone has a handful of counts. CDR3 coding DNA: TGCGCCAGCAGCTTCTCCCCTAGCACTGAAGCTTTCTTT. As protein: CASSFSPSTEAFF. The chain recombines TRBV5-1 with TRBJ1-1; no firm D call. The V and J ends lost 2 bases and 4 bases respectively, with 9 bases between them. This CDR3 contains 13 residues. Germline loops: CDR1 SGHRS, CDR2 YFSETQ.